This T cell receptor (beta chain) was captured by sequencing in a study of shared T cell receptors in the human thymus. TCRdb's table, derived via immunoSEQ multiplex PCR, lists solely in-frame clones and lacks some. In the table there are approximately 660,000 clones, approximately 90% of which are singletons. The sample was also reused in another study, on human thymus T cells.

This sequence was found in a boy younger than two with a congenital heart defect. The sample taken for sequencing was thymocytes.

CDR3 loop: CASSLGQRYEQYF. The CDR3 coding sequence is TGTGCCAGCAGTTTAGGACAGAGGTACGAGCAGTACTTC. The chain couples TRBV27 to TRBJ2-7, with D possibly matching TRBD1 (6 bases). The length of the CDR3 is 13 residues. Germline lookup yields CDR1 MNHEY and CDR2 SMNVEV (reference sequence). Trimming removed 2 bases from V and 4 bases from J, with 9 bases in between.